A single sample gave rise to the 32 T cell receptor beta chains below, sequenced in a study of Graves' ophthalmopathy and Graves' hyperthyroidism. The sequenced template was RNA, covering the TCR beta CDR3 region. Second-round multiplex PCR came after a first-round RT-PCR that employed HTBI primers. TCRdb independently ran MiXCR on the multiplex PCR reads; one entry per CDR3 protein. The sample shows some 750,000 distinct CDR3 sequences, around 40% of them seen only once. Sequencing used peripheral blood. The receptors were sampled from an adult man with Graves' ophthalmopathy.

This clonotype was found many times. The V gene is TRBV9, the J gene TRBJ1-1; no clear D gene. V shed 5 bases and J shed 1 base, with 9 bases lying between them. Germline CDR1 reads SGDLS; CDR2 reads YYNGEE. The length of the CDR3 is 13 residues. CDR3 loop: CASSSNPNTEAFF. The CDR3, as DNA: TGTGCCAGCAGTTCGAACCCGAACACTGAAGCTTTCTTT.

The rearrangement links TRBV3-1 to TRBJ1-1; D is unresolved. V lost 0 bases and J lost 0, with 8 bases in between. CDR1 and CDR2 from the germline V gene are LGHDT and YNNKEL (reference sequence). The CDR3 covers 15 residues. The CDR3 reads CASSQEPSMNTEAFF. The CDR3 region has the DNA TGTGCCAGCAGCCAAGAGCCTAGTATGAACACTGAAGCTTTCTTT.

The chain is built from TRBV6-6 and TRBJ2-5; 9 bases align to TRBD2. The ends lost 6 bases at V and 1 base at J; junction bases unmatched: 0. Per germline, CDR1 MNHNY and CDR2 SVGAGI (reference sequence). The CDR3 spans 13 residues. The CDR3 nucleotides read TGTGCCAGCAGGCGGGAGGGCCAAGAGACCCAGTACTTC. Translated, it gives CASRREGQETQYF.

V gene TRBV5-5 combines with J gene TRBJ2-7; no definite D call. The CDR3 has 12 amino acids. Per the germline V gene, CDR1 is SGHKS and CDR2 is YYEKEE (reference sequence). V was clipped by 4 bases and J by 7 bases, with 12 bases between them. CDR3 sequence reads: CASSPSMGEQYF. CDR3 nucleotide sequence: TGTGCCAGCAGCCCGTCCATGGGGGAGCAGTACTTC.

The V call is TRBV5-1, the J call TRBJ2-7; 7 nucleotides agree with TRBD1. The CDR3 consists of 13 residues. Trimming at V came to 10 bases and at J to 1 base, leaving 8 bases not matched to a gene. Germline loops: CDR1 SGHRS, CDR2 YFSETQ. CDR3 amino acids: CASRPGGSYEQYF. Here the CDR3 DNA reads TGCGCCTCTAGGCCAGGGGGATCCTACGAGCAGTACTTC.

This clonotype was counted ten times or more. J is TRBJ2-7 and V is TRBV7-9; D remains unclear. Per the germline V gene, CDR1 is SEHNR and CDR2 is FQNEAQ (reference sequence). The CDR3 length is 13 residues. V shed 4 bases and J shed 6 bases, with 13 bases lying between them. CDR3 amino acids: CASSSDPRGEQYF. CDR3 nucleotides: TGTGCCAGCAGCTCGGACCCGCGTGGCGAGCAGTACTTC. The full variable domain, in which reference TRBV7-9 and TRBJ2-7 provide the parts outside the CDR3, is DTGVSQNPRHKITKRGQNVTFRCDPISEHNRLYWYRQTLGQGPEFLTYFQNEAQLEKSRLLSDRFSAERPKGSFSTLEIQRTEQGDSAMYLCASSSDPRGEQYFGPGTRLTVT.

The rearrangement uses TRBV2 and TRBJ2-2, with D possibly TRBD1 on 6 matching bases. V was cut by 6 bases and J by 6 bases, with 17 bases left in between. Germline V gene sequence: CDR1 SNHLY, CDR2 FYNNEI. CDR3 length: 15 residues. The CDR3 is CASSPWGRQAGELFF. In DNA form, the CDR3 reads TGTGCCAGCAGCCCCTGGGGGCGGCAGGCCGGGGAGCTGTTTTTT. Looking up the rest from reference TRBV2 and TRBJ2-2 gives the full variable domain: EPEVTQTPSHQVTQMGQEVILRCVPISNHLYFYWYRQILGQKVEFLVSFYNNEISEKSEIFDDQFSVERPDGSNFTLKIRSTKLEDSAMYFCASSPWGRQAGELFFGEGSRLTVL.

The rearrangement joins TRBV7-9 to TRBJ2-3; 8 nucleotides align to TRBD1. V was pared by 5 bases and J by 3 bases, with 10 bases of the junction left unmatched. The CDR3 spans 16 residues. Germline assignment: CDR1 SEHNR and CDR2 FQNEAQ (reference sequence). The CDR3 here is CASSVGQGRGTDTQYF. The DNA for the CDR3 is TGTGCCAGCAGCGTCGGACAGGGCAGAGGAACAGATACGCAGTATTTT.

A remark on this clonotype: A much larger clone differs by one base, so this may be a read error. The CDR3 sequence: CSARTGIVGADTIYF. The CDR3 DNA follows: TGCAGTGCTCGGACAGGGATCGTGGGCGCGGACACCATATATTTT. V gene TRBV20-1 combines with J gene TRBJ1-3; 8 nucleotides match TRBD1. The CDR3 is 15 residues long. Germline lookup yields CDR1 DFQATT and CDR2 SNEGSKA (reference sequence). The junction had 14 bases not matched to a gene; V was cut back by 5 bases and J by 8 bases.

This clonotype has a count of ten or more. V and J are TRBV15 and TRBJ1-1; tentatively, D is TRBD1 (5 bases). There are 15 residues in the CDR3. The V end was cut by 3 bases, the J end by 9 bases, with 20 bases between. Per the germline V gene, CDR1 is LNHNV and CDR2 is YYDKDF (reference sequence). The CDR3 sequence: CATSRAQPRDGKAFF. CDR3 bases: TGTGCCACCAGCAGGGCTCAACCCCGGGACGGAAAAGCTTTCTTT.

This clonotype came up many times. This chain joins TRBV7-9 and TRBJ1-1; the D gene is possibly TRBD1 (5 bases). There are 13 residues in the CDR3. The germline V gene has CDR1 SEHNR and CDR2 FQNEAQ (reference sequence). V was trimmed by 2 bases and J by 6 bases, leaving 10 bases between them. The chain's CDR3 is CASSLFGAAEAFF. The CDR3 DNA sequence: TGTGCCAGCAGCTTATTCGGGGCAGCTGAAGCTTTCTTT.

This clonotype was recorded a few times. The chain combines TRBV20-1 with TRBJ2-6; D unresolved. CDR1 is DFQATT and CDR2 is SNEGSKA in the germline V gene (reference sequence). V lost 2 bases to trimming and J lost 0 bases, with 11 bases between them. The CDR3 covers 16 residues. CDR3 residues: CSARKRGNSGANVLTF. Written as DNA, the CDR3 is TGCAGTGCTAGAAAGCGAGGAAACTCTGGGGCCAACGTCCTGACTTTC.

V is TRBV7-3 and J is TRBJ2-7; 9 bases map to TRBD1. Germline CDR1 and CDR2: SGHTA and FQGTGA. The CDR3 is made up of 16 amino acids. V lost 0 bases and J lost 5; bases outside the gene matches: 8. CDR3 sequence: CASSLTSGDRDHEQYF. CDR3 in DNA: TGTGCCAGCAGCTTAACGTCCGGGGACAGGGACCACGAGCAGTACTTC.

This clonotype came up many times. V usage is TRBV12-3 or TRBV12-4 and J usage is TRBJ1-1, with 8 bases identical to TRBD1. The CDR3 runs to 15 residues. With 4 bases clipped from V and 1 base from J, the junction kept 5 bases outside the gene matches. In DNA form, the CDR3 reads TGTGCCAGCAGTTACACAGGGGGGAGGAACACTGAAGCTTTCTTT. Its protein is CASSYTGGRNTEAFF.

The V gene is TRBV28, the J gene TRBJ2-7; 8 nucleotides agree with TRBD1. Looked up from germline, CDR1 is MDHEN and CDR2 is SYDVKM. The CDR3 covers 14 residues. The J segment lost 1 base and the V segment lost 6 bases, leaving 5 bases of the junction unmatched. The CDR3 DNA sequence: TGTGCCAGCAGCCGGACAGGGAGGTCCTACGAGCAGTACTTC. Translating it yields CASSRTGRSYEQYF.

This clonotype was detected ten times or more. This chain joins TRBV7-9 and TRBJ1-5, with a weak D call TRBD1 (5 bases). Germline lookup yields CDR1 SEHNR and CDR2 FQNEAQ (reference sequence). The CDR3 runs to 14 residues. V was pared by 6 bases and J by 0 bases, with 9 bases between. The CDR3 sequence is CASSRGDSNQPQHF. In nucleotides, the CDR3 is TGTGCCAGCAGTAGAGGGGATAGCAATCAGCCCCAGCATTTT.

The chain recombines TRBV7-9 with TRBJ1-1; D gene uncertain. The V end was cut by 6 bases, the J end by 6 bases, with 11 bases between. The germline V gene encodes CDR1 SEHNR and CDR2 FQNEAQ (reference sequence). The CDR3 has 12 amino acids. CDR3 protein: CASRSWSAEAFF. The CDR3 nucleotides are TGTGCCAGCAGATCGTGGTCGGCTGAAGCTTTCTTT.

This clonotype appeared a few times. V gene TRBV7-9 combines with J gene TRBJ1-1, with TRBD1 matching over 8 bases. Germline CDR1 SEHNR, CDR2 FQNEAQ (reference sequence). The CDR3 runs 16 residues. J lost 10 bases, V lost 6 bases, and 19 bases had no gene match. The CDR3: CASSYSPDTATGGAFF. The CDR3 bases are TGTGCCAGCAGTTACTCCCCAGACACAGCCACAGGGGGAGCTTTCTTT. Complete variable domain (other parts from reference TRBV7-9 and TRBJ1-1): DTGVSQNPRHKITKRGQNVTFRCDPISEHNRLYWYRQTLGQGPEFLTYFQNEAQLEKSRLLSDRFSAERPKGSFSTLEIQRTEQGDSAMYLCASSYSPDTATGGAFFGQGTRLTVV.

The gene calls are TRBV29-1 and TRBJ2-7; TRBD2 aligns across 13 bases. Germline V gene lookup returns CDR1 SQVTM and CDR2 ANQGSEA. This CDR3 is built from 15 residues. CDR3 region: CSATPGLAGSREQYF. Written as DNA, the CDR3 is TGCAGTGCTACGCCGGGACTAGCGGGATCCCGCGAGCAGTACTTC.

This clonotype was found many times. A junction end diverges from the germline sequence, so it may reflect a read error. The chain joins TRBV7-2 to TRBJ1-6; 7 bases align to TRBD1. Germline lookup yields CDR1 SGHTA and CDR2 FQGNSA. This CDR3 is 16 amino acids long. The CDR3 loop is CASSRTSGTANSPLRF. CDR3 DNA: TGTGCCAGCAGTCGAACTTCCGGGACAGCCAATTCACCCCTCCGCTTT.

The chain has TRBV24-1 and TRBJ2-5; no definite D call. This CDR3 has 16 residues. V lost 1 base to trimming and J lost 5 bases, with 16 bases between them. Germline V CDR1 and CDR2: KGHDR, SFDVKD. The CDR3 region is CATSDFGRPYGETQYF. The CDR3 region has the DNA TGTGCCACCAGTGATTTTGGTCGCCCCTACGGGGAGACCCAGTACTTC.

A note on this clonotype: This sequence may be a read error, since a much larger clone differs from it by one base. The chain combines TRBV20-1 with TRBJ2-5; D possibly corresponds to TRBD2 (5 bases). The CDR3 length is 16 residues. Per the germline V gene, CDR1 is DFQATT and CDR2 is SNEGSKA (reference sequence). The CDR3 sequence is CSGSGGGWRGGETRYF. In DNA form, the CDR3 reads TGCAGCGGATCCGGCGGTGGTTGGCGAGGAGGAGAGACCCGGTACTTC.

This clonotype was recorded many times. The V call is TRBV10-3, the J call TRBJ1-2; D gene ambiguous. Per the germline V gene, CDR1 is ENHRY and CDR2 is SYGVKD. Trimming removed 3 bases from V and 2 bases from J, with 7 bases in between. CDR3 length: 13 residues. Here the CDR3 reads CAISDFENYGYTF. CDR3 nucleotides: TGTGCCATCAGTGATTTCGAAAACTATGGCTACACCTTC.

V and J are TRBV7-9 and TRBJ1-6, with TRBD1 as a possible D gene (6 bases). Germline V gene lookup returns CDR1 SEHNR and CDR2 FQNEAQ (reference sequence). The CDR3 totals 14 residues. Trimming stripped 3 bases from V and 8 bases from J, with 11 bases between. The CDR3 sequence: CASSFPGGDSPLHF. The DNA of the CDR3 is TGTGCCAGCAGCTTTCCGGGGGGCGATTCACCCCTCCACTTT.

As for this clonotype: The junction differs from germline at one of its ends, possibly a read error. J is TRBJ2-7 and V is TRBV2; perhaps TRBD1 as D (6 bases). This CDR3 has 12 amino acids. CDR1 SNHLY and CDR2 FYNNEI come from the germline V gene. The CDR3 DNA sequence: TGTGGCAGCAGGCACAGGGTTTACGAGCAGTACTTC. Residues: CGSRHRVYEQYF.

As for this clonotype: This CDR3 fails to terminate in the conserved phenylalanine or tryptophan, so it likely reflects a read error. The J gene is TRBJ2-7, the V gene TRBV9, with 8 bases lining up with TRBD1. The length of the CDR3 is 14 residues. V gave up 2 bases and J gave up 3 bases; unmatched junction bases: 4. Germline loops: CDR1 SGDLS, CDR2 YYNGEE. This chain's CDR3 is CASSVGDRNYEQYL. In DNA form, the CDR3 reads TGTGCCAGCAGCGTGGGGGACAGGAACTACGAGCAGTACCTC.

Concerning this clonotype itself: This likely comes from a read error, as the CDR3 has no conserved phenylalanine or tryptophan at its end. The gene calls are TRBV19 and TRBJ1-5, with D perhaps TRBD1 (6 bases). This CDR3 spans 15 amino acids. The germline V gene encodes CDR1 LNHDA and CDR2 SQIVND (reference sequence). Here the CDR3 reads CASSSARDNNQPQHL. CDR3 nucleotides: TGCGCCAGTAGTAGCGCCAGGGACAACAATCAGCCCCAGCATTTA.

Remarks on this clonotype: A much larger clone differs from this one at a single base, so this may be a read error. CDR3 coding DNA: TGCAGTGCCCTACTCCGACAGGGAGGCTTCTTT. It translates to CSALLRQGGFF. The chain links TRBV20-1 to TRBJ1-1, with 7 bases matching TRBD1. V gave up 6 bases and J gave up 14 bases; unmatched junction bases: 12. Germline CDR1 is DFQATT and CDR2 is SNEGSKA (reference sequence). CDR3 size: 11 residues.

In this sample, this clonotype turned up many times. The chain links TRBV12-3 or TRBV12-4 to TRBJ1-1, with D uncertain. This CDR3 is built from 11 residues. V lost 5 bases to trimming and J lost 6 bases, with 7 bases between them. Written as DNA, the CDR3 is TGTGCCAGCAGTGAAACATCTGAAGCTTTCTTT. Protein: CASSETSEAFF.

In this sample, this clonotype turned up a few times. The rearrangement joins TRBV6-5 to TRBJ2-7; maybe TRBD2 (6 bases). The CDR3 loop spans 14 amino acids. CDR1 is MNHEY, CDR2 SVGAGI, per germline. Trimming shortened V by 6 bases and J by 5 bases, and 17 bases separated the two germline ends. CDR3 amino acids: CASSAKGGAHEQYF. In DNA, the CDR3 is TGTGCCAGCAGCGCAAAGGGAGGAGCCCACGAGCAGTACTTC.

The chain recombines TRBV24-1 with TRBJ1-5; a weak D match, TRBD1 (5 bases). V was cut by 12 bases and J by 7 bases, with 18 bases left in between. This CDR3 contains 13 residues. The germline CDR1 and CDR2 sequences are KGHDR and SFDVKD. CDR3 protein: CAWSPRGRQPQHF. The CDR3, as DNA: TGTGCCTGGAGCCCTCGGGGGAGACAGCCCCAGCATTTT.

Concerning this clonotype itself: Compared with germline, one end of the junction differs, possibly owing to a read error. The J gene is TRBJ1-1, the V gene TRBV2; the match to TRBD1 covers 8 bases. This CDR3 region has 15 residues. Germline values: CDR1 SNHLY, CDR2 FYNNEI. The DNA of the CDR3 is TGCGCCAGCAGCCGGACAGGGTTTGGATGGACTGAAGCTTTCTTT. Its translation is CASSRTGFGWTEAFF. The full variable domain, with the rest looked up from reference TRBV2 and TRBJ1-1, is EPEVTQTPSHQVTQMGQEVILRCVPISNHLYFYWYRQILGQKVEFLVSFYNNEISEKSEIFDDQFSVERPDGSNFTLKIRSTKLEDSAMYFCASSRTGFGWTEAFFGQGTRLTVV.